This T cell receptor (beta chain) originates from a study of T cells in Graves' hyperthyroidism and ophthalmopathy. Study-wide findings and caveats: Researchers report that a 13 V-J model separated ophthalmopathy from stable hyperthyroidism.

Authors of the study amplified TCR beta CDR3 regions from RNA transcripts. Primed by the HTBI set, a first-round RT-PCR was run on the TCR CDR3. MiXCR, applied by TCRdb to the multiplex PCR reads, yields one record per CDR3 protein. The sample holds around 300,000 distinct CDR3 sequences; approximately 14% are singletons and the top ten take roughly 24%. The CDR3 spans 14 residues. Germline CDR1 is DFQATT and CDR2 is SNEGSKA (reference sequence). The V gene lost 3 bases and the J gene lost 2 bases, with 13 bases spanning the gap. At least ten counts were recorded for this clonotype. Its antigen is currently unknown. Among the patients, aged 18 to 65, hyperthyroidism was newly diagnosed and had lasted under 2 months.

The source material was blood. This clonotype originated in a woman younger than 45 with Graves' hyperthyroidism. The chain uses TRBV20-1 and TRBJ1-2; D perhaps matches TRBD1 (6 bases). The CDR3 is CSARGGGGNYGYTF. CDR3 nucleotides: TGCAGTGCTAGGGGTGGAGGGGGGAACTATGGCTACACCTTC.